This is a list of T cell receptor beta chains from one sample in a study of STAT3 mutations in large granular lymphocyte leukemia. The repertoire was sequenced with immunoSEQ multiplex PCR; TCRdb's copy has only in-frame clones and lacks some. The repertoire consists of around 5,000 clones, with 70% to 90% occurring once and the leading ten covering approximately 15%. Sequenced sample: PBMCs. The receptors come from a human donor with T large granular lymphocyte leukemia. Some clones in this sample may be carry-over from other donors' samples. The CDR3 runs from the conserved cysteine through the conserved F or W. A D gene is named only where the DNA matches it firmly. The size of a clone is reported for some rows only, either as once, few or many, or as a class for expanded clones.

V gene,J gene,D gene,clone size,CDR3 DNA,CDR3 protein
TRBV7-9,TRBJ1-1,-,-,TGTGCCAGCAGCTTACCGCAAAACACTGAAGCTTTCTTT,CASSLPQNTEAFF
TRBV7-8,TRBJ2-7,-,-,TGTGCCAGCAGCACCCGAACACAGGGCTACGAGCAGTACTTC,CASSTRTQGYEQYF
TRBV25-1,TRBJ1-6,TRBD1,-,TGTGCCAGCAGCGCAGGGGGAGAATGGAATTCACCCCTCCACTTT,CASSAGGEWNSPLHF
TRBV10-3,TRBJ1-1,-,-,TGTGCCATCACGCAAGGGTTAAACACTGAAGCTTTCTTT,CAITQGLNTEAFF
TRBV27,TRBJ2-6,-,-,TGTGCCAGCAGCACTTCATCCGGGGACTCTGGGGCCAACGTCCTGACTTTC,CASSTSSGDSGANVLTF
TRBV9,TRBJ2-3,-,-,TGTGCCAGCAGCGCTCGCACAGATACGCAGTATTTT,CASSARTDTQYF
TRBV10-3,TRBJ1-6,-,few,TGTGCCATCAAGATGGACGGGAATAATTCACCCCTCCACTTT,CAIKMDGNNSPLHF
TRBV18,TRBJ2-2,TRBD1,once,TGTGCCAGCTCACCCCCGGGACAGGGTTCCACCGGGGAGCTGTTTTTT,CASSPPGQGSTGELFF
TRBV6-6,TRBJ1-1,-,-,TGTGCCAGCAGTTACTCGGGGGGGCAATCTGAAGCTTTCTTT,CASSYSGGQSEAFF
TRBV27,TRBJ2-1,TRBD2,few,TGTGCCAGCAGTTCGTCCGGGACTAGCGGTTTGTATGAGCAGTTCTTC,CASSSSGTSGLYEQFF
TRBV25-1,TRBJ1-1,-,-,TGTGCCAGCACCGCCGGCGCCAACACTGAAGCTTTCTTT,CASTAGANTEAFF
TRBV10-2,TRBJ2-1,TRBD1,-,TGCGCCAGCAGGTTATCCGGGACAGGGGAGTTCTTC,CASRLSGTGEFF
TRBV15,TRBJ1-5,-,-,TGTGCCACCAGCAGGAACACGATGGGCAATCAGCCCCAGCATTTT,CATSRNTMGNQPQHF
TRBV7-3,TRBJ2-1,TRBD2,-,TGTGCCAGCAGCCTGGGACTAGCGAACAATGAGCAGTTCTTC,CASSLGLANNEQFF
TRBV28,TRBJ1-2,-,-,TGTGCCAGCAGCCGCATACAGGGAGCCTATGGCTACACCTTC,CASSRIQGAYGYTF
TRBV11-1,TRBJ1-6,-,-,TGTGCCAGCAGCTTAGCAACGGACAGTTCACCCCTCCACTTT,CASSLATDSSPLHF
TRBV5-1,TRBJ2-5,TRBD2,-,TGCGCCAGCAGCCCGGAGGCGGGAGGGAAGACCCAGTACTTC,CASSPEAGGKTQYF
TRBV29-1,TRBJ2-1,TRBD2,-,TGCAGCGTTGAAGATCTTCGGGGAGGGGAAGGGGTGGACAATGAGCAGTTCTTC,CSVEDLRGGEGVDNEQFF
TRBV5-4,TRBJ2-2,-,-,TGTGCCAGCAGCTTGGGACTGAACACCGGGGAGCTGTTTTTT,CASSLGLNTGELFF
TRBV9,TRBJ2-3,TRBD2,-,TGTGCCAGCAGCGTAGAGACTAGCGGGAGTCTTGCGGGTAGGACAGATACGCAGTATTTT,CASSVETSGSLAGRTDTQYF